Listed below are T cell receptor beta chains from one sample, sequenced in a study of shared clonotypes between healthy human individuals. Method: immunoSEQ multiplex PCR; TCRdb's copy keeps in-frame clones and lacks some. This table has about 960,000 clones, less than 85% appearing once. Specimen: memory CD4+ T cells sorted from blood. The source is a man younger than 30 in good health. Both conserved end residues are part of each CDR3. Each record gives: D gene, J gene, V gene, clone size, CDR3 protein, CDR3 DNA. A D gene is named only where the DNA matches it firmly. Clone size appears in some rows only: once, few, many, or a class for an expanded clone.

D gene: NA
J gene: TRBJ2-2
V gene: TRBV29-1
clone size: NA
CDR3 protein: CSVPRRGNTGELFF
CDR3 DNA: TGCAGCGTTCCTCGGCGTGGAAACACCGGGGAGCTGTTTTTT

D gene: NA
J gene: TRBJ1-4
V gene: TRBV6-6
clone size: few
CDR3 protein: CASRPDSPNEKLFF
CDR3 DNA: TGTGCCAGCCGTCCAGACAGTCCTAATGAAAAACTGTTTTTT

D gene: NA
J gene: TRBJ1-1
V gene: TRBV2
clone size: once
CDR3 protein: CASSEARAPYTEAFF
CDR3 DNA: TGTGCCAGCAGTGAAGCGAGGGCGCCCTACACTGAAGCTTTCTTT

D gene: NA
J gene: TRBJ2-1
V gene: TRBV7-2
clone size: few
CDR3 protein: CASSFFSDEQFF
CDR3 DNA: TGTGCCAGCAGCTTCTTTAGCGATGAGCAGTTCTTC

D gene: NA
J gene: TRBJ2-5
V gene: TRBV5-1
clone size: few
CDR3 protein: CASSSKIWDSSGETQYF
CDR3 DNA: TGCGCCAGCAGCTCGAAGATTTGGGACAGTAGCGGAGAGACCCAGTACTTC

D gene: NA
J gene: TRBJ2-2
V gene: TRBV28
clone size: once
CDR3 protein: CASRTDIHGTGELFF
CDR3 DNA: TGTGCCAGCAGAACGGACATCCACGGCACCGGGGAGCTGTTTTTT

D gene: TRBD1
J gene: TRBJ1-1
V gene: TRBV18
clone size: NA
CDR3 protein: CASSDQTGGNTEAFF
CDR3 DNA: TGTGCCAGCTCAGACCAGACAGGGGGAAACACTGAAGCTTTCTTT

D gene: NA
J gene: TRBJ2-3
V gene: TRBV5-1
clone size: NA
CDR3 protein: CASSLAGLDTDTQYF
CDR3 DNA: TGCGCCAGCAGCTTGGCAGGGCTTGACACAGATACGCAGTATTTT

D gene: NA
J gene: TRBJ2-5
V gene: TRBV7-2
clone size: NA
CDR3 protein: CASSLAAGVETQYF
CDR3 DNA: TGTGCCAGCAGCTTAGCGGCTGGGGTCGAGACCCAGTACTTC

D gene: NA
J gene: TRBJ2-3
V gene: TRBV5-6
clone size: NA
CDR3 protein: CASSFEKTDTQYF
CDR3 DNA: TGTGCCAGCAGCTTTGAGAAAACAGATACGCAGTATTTT

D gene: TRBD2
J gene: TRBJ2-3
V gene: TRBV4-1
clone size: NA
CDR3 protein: CASSQDPRLAGWVDTQYF
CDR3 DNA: TGCGCCAGCAGCCAAGATCCCAGACTAGCGGGGTGGGTAGATACGCAGTATTTT

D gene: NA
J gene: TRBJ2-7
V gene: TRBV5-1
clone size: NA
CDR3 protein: CASNEEGSYEQYF
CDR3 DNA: TGCGCCAGCAACGAGGAGGGGAGCTACGAGCAGTACTTC

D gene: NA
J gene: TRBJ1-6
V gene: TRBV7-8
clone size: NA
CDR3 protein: CASSLQRGDNSPLHF
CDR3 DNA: TGTGCCAGCAGCCTCCAGAGGGGGGATAATTCACCCCTCCACTTT

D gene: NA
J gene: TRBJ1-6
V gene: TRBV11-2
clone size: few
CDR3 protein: CASSLDRAGESSHNSPLHF
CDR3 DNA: TGTGCCAGCAGCTTAGATCGGGCAGGGGAATCCAGCCATAATTCACCCCTCCACTTT

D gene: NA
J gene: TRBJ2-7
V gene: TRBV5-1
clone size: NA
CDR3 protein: CASSLELTYEQYF
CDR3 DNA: TGCGCCAGCAGCTTGGAACTTACCTACGAGCAGTACTTC

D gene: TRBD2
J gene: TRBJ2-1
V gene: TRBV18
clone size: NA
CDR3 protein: CASSYDSSGFTDEQFF
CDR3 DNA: TGTGCCAGCTCCTATGACTCTAGCGGGTTTACCGATGAGCAGTTCTTC

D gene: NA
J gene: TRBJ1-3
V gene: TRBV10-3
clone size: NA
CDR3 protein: CAIQGREDSGNTIYF
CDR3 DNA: TGTGCCATACAAGGCAGGGAGGACTCTGGAAACACCATATATTTT

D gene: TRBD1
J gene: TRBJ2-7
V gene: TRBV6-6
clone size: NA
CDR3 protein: CASARGLSYEQYF
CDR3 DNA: TGTGCCAGTGCCAGGGGGCTATCCTACGAGCAGTACTTC

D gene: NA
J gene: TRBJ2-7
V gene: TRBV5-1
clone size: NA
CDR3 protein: CASSPGGTVYEQYF
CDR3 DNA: TGCGCCAGCAGCCCTGGCGGGACCGTCTACGAGCAGTACTTC

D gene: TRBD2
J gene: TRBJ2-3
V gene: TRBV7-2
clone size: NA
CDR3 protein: CASSFSSGGAADTQYF
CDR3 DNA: TGTGCCAGCAGCTTTTCTTCCGGGGGGGCAGCAGATACGCAGTATTTT

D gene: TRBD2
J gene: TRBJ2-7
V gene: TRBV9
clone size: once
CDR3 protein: CASSVEGAGVLEQYF
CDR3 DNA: TGTGCCAGCAGCGTAGAAGGAGCGGGAGTTCTCGAGCAGTACTTC

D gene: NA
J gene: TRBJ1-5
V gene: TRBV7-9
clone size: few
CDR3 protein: CASSRDSNQPQHF
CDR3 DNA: TGTGCCAGCAGCCGGGATAGCAATCAGCCCCAGCATTTT

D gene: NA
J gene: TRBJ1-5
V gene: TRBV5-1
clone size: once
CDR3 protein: CASSSLLWELEWPQHF
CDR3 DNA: TGCGCCAGCAGCTCCCTTTTGTGGGAGCTTGAATGGCCCCAGCATTTT

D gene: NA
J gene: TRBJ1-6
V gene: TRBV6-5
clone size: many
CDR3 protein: CASSYSSYNSPLHF
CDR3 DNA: TGTGCCAGCAGTTACAGCTCCTATAATTCACCCCTCCACTTT

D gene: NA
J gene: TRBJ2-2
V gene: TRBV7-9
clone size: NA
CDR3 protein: CASSLVGIGELFF
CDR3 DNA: TGTGCCAGCAGCTTAGTCGGGATCGGGGAGCTGTTTTTT

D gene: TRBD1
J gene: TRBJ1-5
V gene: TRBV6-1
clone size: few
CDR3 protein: CASRYRGGNQPQHF
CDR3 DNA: TGTGCCAGCAGGTACAGGGGGGGAAATCAGCCCCAGCATTTT

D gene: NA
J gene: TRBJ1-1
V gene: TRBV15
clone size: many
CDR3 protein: CATSRGGLDQNTEAFF
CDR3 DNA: TGTGCCACCAGCAGGGGGGGCTTGGACCAGAACACTGAAGCTTTCTTT

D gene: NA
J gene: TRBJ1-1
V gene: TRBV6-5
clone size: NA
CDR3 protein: CASSYLGGRNTEAFF
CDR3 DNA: TGTGCCAGCAGTTACCTGGGGGGAAGGAACACTGAAGCTTTCTTT

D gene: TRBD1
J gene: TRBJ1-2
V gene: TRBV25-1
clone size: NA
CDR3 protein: CASSASQGKQTF
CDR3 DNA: TGTGCCAGCAGTGCGTCACAGGGGAAGCAGACCTTC